This TCR beta chain comes out of a study of T cells after yellow fever vaccination. Study results and caveats: Post-booster samples contained most primary-vaccination clones (just under 98% CD4, approximately 88% CD8).

TCRdb reanalysed the 5' RACE reads using MiXCR and keeps one entry per CDR3 protein. The sample lists around 300,000 distinct CDR3 sequences; around 4.5% were seen once. In this sample, this clonotype turned up many times. Its specificity is unknown. Sequenced material: PBMCs, taken 15 days after the yellow fever booster vaccination. The sequence was obtained from a man between 18 and 29 years old who received the YFV17D yellow fever vaccine.

The DNA for the CDR3 is TGTGCCAGCAGCAACGGGACAGGGGGCTACGAGCAGTACGTC. Encoded protein: CASSNGTGGYEQYV. This chain joins TRBV21-1 and TRBJ2-7; the DNA was not used to check the table's D call, TRBD1. TRBV21-1 is designated a pseudogene. The CDR3 is 14 amino acids.